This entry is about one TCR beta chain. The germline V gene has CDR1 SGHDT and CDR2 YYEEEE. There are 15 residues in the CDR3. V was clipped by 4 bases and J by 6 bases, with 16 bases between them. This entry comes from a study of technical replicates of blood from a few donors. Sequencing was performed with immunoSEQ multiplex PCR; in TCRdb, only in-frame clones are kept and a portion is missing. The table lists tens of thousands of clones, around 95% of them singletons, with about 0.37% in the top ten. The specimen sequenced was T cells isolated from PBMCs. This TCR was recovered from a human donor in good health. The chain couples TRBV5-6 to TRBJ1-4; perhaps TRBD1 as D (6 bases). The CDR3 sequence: CASSLVWTADEKLFF. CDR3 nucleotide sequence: TGTGCCAGCAGCCTAGTCTGGACAGCGGATGAAAAACTGTTTTTT.